These T cell receptor beta chains were read from a single sample in a study. Generated by immunoSEQ multiplex PCR, the TCRdb table keeps only in-frame clones and is missing some. The sample lists some 68,000 clones, 80% to 95% seen once, with roughly 4% in the top ten. The sample comprised PBMCs. All receptors come from a man aged 35-49 years with rheumatoid arthritis. Each CDR3 is given with its conserved first and last residue. Fields, in order: V gene, clone size, D gene, J gene, CDR3 protein, CDR3 DNA. The D gene is left open where the match is weak. Size tells how often a clone was seen (once, few, many) or the class of an expanded clone, and some rows leave it out.

>TRBV6-5|-|-|TRBJ1-4
CASSWTAANEKLFF
TGTGCCAGCAGCTGGACAGCCGCTAATGAAAAACTGTTTTTT
>TRBV4-1|-|-|TRBJ1-5
CASSQDVAGDGNQPQHF
TGCGCCAGCAGCCAAGATGTGGCAGGGGATGGCAATCAGCCCCAGCATTTT
>TRBV4-1|-|-|TRBJ1-3
CASSQVFSSGNTIYF
TGCGCCAGCAGCCAAGTGTTTAGCTCTGGAAACACCATATATTTT
>TRBV18|-|-|TRBJ2-3
CASSPRTTDTQYF
TGTGCCAGCTCACCCCGTACCACAGATACGCAGTATTTT
>TRBV9|once|-|TRBJ1-6
CASSVRTGNSPLHF
TGTGCCAGCAGCGTCCGGACGGGGAATTCACCCCTCCACTTT
>TRBV29-1|-|-|TRBJ1-1
CSVVHLNTEAFF
TGCAGCGTTGTCCACCTGAACACTGAAGCTTTCTTT
>TRBV2|-|-|TRBJ1-2
CASNHDGARHGYTF
TGTGCCAGCAACCACGATGGGGCAAGACATGGCTACACCTTC
>TRBV4-2|-|-|TRBJ1-1
CASSPRAKDTEAFF
TGTGCCAGCAGCCCCCGTGCAAAGGACACTGAAGCTTTCTTT
>TRBV25-1|-|-|TRBJ2-5
CASSEYGRWEETQYF
TGTGCCAGCAGTGAATACGGCAGGTGGGAAGAGACCCAGTACTTC
>TRBV5-1|-|-|TRBJ1-1
CASSPTRNTEAFF
TGCGCCAGCAGTCCTACACGTAACACTGAAGCTTTCTTT
>TRBV30|-|-|TRBJ1-1
CAWRREENTEAFF
TGTGCCTGGAGGAGAGAGGAGAACACTGAAGCTTTCTTT
>TRBV30|-|-|TRBJ1-3
CAWSAGFGNTIYF
TGTGCCTGGAGTGCCGGCTTTGGAAACACCATATATTTT
>TRBV19|-|TRBD1|TRBJ2-2
CASSIEPGQGVGTGELFF
TGTGCCAGTAGTATAGAACCGGGACAGGGTGTAGGCACCGGGGAGCTGTTTTTT
>TRBV30|-|TRBD1|TRBJ1-2
CAWSLNRGELGYTF
TGTGCCTGGAGTTTAAACAGGGGGGAGTTAGGCTACACCTTC
>TRBV2|-|-|TRBJ2-5
CASSVRRPQETQYF
TGTGCCAGCAGTGTTCGACGGCCTCAAGAGACCCAGTACTTC
>TRBV2|-|-|TRBJ1-5
CASSPRRQPQHF
TGTGCCAGCAGTCCCCGGAGGCAGCCCCAGCATTTT
>TRBV28|-|TRBD1|TRBJ1-4
CASSYDRTGENEKLFF
TGTGCCAGCAGCTATGACAGGACAGGGGAGAATGAAAAACTGTTTTTT
>TRBV19|-|TRBD1|TRBJ1-2
CASSMTGYRGYGYTF
TGTGCCAGTAGTATGACAGGGTATCGAGGGTATGGCTACACCTTC
>TRBV30|-|-|TRBJ1-2
CAWSPRVTNYGYTF
TGTGCCTGGAGTCCCCGCGTCACTAACTATGGCTACACCTTC
>TRBV4-3|-|-|TRBJ1-4
CASSQEGYQREKLFF
TGCGCCAGCAGCCAAGAGGGCTACCAGCGTGAAAAACTGTTTTTT
>TRBV11-2|once|-|TRBJ2-7
CASRDGRRSYEQYF
TGTGCCAGCCGTGATGGTAGACGGAGCTACGAGCAGTACTTC
>TRBV11-2|once|TRBD1|TRBJ1-2
CASSAGTGESGYTF
TGTGCCAGCAGCGCCGGGACAGGGGAAAGTGGCTACACCTTC